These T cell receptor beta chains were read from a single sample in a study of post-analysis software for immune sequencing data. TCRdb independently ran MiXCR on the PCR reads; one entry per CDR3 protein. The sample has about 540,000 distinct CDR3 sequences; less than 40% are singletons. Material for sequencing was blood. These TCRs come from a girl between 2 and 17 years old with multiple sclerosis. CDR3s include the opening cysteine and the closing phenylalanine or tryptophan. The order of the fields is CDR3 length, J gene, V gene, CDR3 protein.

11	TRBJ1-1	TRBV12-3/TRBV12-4	CASSFSIGAFF
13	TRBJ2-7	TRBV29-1	CSVAGTGVYEQYF
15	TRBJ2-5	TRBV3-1	CASSRRDTLGETQYF
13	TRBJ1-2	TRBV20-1	CSARVGGSNSYTF
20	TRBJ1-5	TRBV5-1	CASVQPTPGQGARSNQPQHF
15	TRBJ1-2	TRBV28	CASSVPTGNLYGYTF
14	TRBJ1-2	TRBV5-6	CASSLTGEETGYTF
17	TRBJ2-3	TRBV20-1	CSASSVTASLNTDTQYF
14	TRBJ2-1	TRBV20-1	CSAPGTSSYNEQFF
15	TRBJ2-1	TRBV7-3	CASSFDRGSYNEQFF
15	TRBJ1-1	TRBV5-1	CASSLGGNPSTEAFF
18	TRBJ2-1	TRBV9	CASSAAGGTVSSYNEQFF
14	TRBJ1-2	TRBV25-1	CASSGLTGIGGYTF
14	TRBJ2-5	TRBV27	CASSFFGQQETQYF
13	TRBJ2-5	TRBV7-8	CANRIAVGETQYF